This TCR beta chain was sequenced during a study of identical twins. Study-level results: Compared with models, monozygotic twins showed more out-of-frame TCR alpha sharing.

On this clonotype itself: Its antigen is currently unknown.

Germline V gene lookup returns CDR1 SQVTM and CDR2 ANQGSEA. J was trimmed by 3 bases and V by 6 bases; bases with no gene match: 5. This CDR3 has 15 residues. Addition of a universal primer site occurred through template switching, and cDNA carried unique molecular identifiers. TCRdb independently ran MiXCR on the 5' RACE reads; one entry per CDR3 protein. The sample shows some 730,000 distinct CDR3 sequences, 18% of them seen only once. The same data also contributed to another study, on T cells expressing NK-cell markers. That paper notes: These clonotypes, the leaders elsewhere, also led the CD3+CD56-NKG2C+ fraction in several donors.

The sample consisted of PBMCs. This sequence was found in a woman aged 18-29 years in good health. V is TRBV29-1 and J is TRBJ2-3; 14 bases line up with TRBD2. The CDR3 is CSVRGTSGRTDTQYF. The CDR3 coding sequence is TGCAGCGTCCGGGGGACTAGCGGGAGAACAGATACGCAGTATTTT.